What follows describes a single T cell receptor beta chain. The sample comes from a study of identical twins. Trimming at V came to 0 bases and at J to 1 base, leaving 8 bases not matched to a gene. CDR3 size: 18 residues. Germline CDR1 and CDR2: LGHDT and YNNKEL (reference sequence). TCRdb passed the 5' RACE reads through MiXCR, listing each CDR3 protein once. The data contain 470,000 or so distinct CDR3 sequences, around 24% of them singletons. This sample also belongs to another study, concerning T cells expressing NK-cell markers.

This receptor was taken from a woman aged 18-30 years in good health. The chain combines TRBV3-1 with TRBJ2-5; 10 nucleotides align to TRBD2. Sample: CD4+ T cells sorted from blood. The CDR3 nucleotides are TGTGCCAGCAGCCAAGATCGGCTAGCGGGGGTTTTCCAAGAGACCCAGTACTTC. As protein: CASSQDRLAGVFQETQYF.